The 14 T cell receptor beta chains given below trace back to one sample, sequenced in a study of cytomegalovirus exposure and HLA in healthy donors. Use of 60 Vbeta and 13 Jbeta primers characterized the PCR. Some clones are missing from TCRdb's copy, which holds only in-frame ones; the method was immunoSEQ multiplex PCR. The sample has over 100,000 clones; 73% are singletons. Sequences were obtained from PBMCs. The source is a man aged 35-49 years in good health and CMV-seronegative.

The chain recombines TRBV7-2 with TRBJ2-7; TRBD1 matches at 8 bases. Germline values: CDR1 SGHTA, CDR2 FQGNSA. This CDR3 spans 17 amino acids. The V and J ends lost 5 bases and 4 bases, in that order; junction bases with no gene match: 16. The CDR3 nucleotides are TGTGCCAGCAGCCCGGTACGGAGTCCAGGGGGCGGTTACGAGCAGTACTTC. Protein product: CASSPVRSPGGGYEQYF.

The rearrangement links TRBV29-1 to TRBJ2-7; a possible D gene is TRBD2 (5 bases). CDR1 is SQVTM and CDR2 is ANQGSEA in the germline V gene. There are 12 residues in the CDR3. The ends were cut back, 7 bases at V and 4 bases at J, with 14 bases in the middle. The DNA of the CDR3 is TGCAGCGGCACAGAGTCGGGGTACGAGCAGTACTTC. Translated, it gives CSGTESGYEQYF.

The CDR3 DNA reads as TGTGCCAGCAGCCTCCGACTAGCGGGGGCCAAAGAGACCCAGTACTTC. It yields the protein CASSLRLAGAKETQYF. The chain combines TRBV4-2 with TRBJ2-5, with 12 nucleotides matching TRBD2. Germline lookup yields CDR1 LGHNA and CDR2 YNFKEQ. This CDR3 has 16 residues. J lost 3 bases, V lost 4 bases, and 6 bases had no gene match.

J is TRBJ2-5 and V is TRBV2; 8 bases are a match to TRBD2. J was trimmed by 4 bases and V by 10 bases; bases with no gene match: 11. The germline CDR1 and CDR2 sequences are SNHLY and FYNNEI. The CDR3 consists of 14 residues. DNA of the CDR3: TGTGCCACCCGGGAGGGGGTATTGGGAGAGACCCAGTACTTC. The encoded protein is CATREGVLGETQYF.

The chain employs TRBV6-5 and TRBJ1-1; TRBD1 agrees at 8 bases. CDR1 MNHEY and CDR2 SVGAGI come from the germline V gene. This CDR3 has 14 residues. J lost 5 bases, V lost 2 bases, and 4 bases had no gene match. The CDR3 DNA is TGTGCCAGCAGTTACGGACAGGGTGCGACTGAAGCTTTCTTT. Translating it yields CASSYGQGATEAFF.

The chain employs TRBV27 and TRBJ1-1, with 7 bases aligning to TRBD1. V was clipped by 8 bases and J by 2 bases; unmatched bases: 8. In germline, CDR1 is MNHEY, CDR2 SMNVEV (reference sequence). The CDR3 has 14 residues. CDR3 sequence reads: CASGDGQENTEAFF. CDR3 sequence (DNA): TGTGCCAGCGGTGATGGACAGGAAAACACTGAAGCTTTCTTT.

This clone showed up just a few times. The chain has TRBV10-3 and TRBJ2-3; D is perhaps TRBD1 (5 bases). Between the trimmed V and J ends, which lost 2 bases and 5 bases, there was a span of 11 bases. The germline V gene has CDR1 ENHRY and CDR2 SYGVKD. CDR3 length: 14 residues. The CDR3 region is CAISEGAPRDTQYF. CDR3 nucleotide sequence: TGTGCCATCAGTGAGGGGGCCCCCAGAGATACGCAGTATTTT.

The chain couples TRBV7-6 to TRBJ1-6; TRBD1 agrees at 10 bases. Germline V CDR1 and CDR2: SGHVS, FNYEAQ. V lost 5 bases, J lost 11 bases, and 15 bases stayed unmatched. This CDR3 is built from 17 residues. The CDR3 sequence: CASSEMVLGQGSAPLHF. The CDR3 coding sequence is TGTGCCAGCAGCGAGATGGTATTGGGACAGGGGTCCGCACCCCTCCACTTT.

The chain recombines TRBV5-6 with TRBJ2-7, with D possibly TRBD1 on 6 matching bases. There are 14 residues in the CDR3. Trimming took 4 bases from V and 5 from J, leaving 16 bases between them. Germline values: CDR1 SGHDT, CDR2 YYEEEE. CDR3 in DNA: TGTGCCAGCAGCCCAAGGACAGTGGGCCACGAGCAGTACTTC. This sequence encodes CASSPRTVGHEQYF.

This clone was recorded once. This chain uses TRBV15 with TRBJ1-2; TRBD1 is a possible D gene (6 bases). The germline V gene has CDR1 LNHNV and CDR2 YYDKDF (reference sequence). Trimming pared 5 bases from V and 4 bases from J, leaving 14 bases between. CDR3 length: 14 amino acids. The CDR3 is CATSLGRGGYGYTF. CDR3 DNA: TGTGCCACCAGCCTCGGCAGGGGCGGCTATGGCTACACCTTC.

The chain has TRBV6-5 and TRBJ2-5; a possible D gene is TRBD1 (5 bases). Trimming removed 2 bases from V and 0 bases from J, with 10 bases in between. The CDR3 loop spans 15 amino acids. The germline gives CDR1 MNHEY, CDR2 SVGAGI. CDR3 DNA: TGTGCCAGCAGTTACCAGGGAACGTACCAAGAGACCCAGTACTTC. Its translation is CASSYQGTYQETQYF.

The CDR3 bases are TGTGCCAGCAGCTTAGCCGGACAGGTGAACACTGAAGCTTTCTTT. As protein: CASSLAGQVNTEAFF. This chain uses TRBV11-2 with TRBJ1-1, with 7 positions matching TRBD1. With 1 base clipped from V and 0 bases from J, the junction kept 2 bases outside the gene matches. The CDR3 loop spans 15 amino acids. Germline V lookup: CDR1 SGHAT, CDR2 FQNNGV.

This rearrangement joins TRBV27 to TRBJ2-7; 8 bases fit TRBD2. The ends lost 2 bases at V and 3 bases at J; junction bases unmatched: 12. There are 17 residues in the CDR3. The germline CDR1 and CDR2 sequences are MNHEY and SMNVEV (reference sequence). The CDR3 sequence is CASSLRGGTLFFYEQYF. The CDR3 nucleotides are TGTGCCAGCAGTTTACGGGGGGGGACGCTGTTCTTCTACGAGCAGTACTTC.

This clone was counted between two and nine times. The rearrangement uses TRBV6-6 and TRBJ2-7; 9 bases align to TRBD1. CDR3 length equals 14 residues. Trimming took 6 bases from V and 2 from J; bases not matched to a gene: 5. Germline V gives CDR1 MNHNY, CDR2 SVGAGI (reference sequence). This CDR3 is CASRQGAFPYEQYF. CDR3 DNA: TGTGCCAGCAGACAGGGGGCTTTCCCCTACGAGCAGTACTTC.